This T cell receptor beta chain is from a study of early stage breast cancer tumors. Study as a whole: Each sample averaged approximately 9.7-fold read coverage.

Germline loops: CDR1 SEHNR, CDR2 FQNEAQ (reference sequence). V lost 1 base and J lost 6; bases outside the gene matches: 6. The CDR3 runs to 17 residues. Study-level points and caveats: Enriched TCRB sequences shared across patients were mostly commonly generated sequences.

Blood replicates held 0.5 ug DNA, tumor or normal breast about 1.5 ug, two each. The assay was immunoSEQ multiplex PCR, and TCRdb's table has in-frame clones only and misses some. The table has some 41,000 clones, approximately 78% seen once. To note about this clone: Its antigen is as yet unknown.

This receptor was obtained from a person between 50 and 60 years old with breast cancer. V is TRBV7-9 and J is TRBJ2-5; 15 nucleotides line up with TRBD2. The sample was blood. The CDR3 here is CASSLGTSGRAFKTQYF. The CDR3 DNA sequence: TGTGCCAGCAGCTTAGGGACTAGCGGGAGGGCCTTCAAGACCCAGTACTTC.